This T cell receptor (beta chain) was retrieved from a study of T cell responses to AZD1222 COVID-19 vaccine. Findings of the study overall: The peak T cell response came first, and repertoires were sampled only after it. Seropositive AZD1222 recipients at baseline numbered only 5 to 7.

For this clone: Its matching antigen is unknown.

Measured with immunoSEQ multiplex PCR; TCRdb has only the in-frame clones, and not every one. The sample lists 82,000 or so clones; 90% to 95% were seen once. The CDR3 runs 14 residues. Germline V gives CDR1 PRHDT, CDR2 FYEKMQ (reference sequence). The V end was cut by 3 bases, the J end by 7 bases, with 10 bases between. The chain has TRBV13 and TRBJ1-6; TRBD1 is a possible D gene (5 bases). The clonotype comes from an adult in good health. The sample consisted of peripheral blood, taken on day 0 of AZD1222 vaccination. The CDR3 reads CASSFGRTNSPLHF. CDR3 coding DNA: TGTGCCAGCAGCTTTGGACGGACAAATTCACCCCTCCACTTT.